This T cell receptor beta chain was retrieved from a study of OX40 agonist ivuxolimab in advanced cancers. Study at large: The patients received ivuxolimab by intravenous route every 2 weeks at 0.01 to 10 mg/kg. Two cutaneous melanoma patients and one hepatocellular carcinoma patient, three in all, had partial responses. Overall study results and limits: Undetermined was the antigen specificity of the expanded peripheral T cells.

Comments on this clone: Its antigen remains unknown.

This CDR3 spans 14 amino acids. Germline V gene lookup returns CDR1 SGHNT and CDR2 YYREEE (reference sequence). V trimming: 4 bases; J trimming: 1 base; junction bases outside the gene matches: 4. Only in-frame clones appear in the TCRdb table, and some are missing; sequencing was by immunoSEQ multiplex PCR. The repertoire holds 65,000 to 95,000 clones, with approximately 94% as singletons. The chain links TRBV5-4 to TRBJ2-7; TRBD2 matches 8 bases. The starting material was CD4+ or CD8+ T cells sorted from blood, obtained in a trial of the OX40 agonist ivuxolimab. The sequence came from an adult with an advanced solid tumor such as melanoma, head and neck, liver or kidney cancer. The CDR3 DNA reads TGTGCCAGCAGCCCCGGACTAGCATCCTACGAGCAGTACTTC. It yields the protein CASSPGLASYEQYF.